These T cell receptor beta chains were read from a single sample in a study of cytomegalovirus exposure and HLA in healthy donors. Assay used: immunoSEQ multiplex PCR; TCRdb lists only in-frame clones, some missing. Among approximately 120,000 clones listed, approximately 78% were seen once. Sequences were obtained from PBMCs. Every receptor here comes from a woman in her twenties or thirties in good health and CMV-seronegative. The CDR3 runs from the conserved cysteine through the conserved F or W. D genes are given only for firm matches. Rows give clone size only sometimes, using once, few, many, or a class for an expanded clone.

clone size | D gene | J gene | V gene | CDR3 protein | CDR3 DNA
few | - | TRBJ2-7 | TRBV30 | CAWSISGPYEQYF | TGTGCCTGGAGTATTAGCGGCCCCTACGAGCAGTACTTC
- | - | TRBJ1-1 | TRBV5-1 | CASSLAGGNTYNTEAFF | TGCGCCAGCAGCTTGGCCGGGGGGAACACCTATAACACTGAAGCTTTCTTT
- | TRBD2 | TRBJ2-3 | TRBV7-6 | CASSPAVGGGPDTQYF | TGTGCCAGCAGCCCGGCGGTGGGCGGGGGACCAGATACGCAGTATTTT
- | TRBD1 | TRBJ1-4 | TRBV19 | CATRADRPTNEKLFF | TGTGCCACGAGGGCGGACAGGCCAACTAATGAAAAACTGTTTTTT
- | - | TRBJ1-4 | TRBV9 | CASSVGPGTTTNEKLFF | TGTGCCAGCAGCGTAGGTCCAGGGACTACAACTAATGAAAAACTGTTTTTT
- | TRBD1 | TRBJ1-1 | TRBV13 | CASSEGGSFVLASNTEAFF | TGTGCCAGCAGCGAAGGGGGCTCCTTCGTTCTTGCCTCGAACACTGAAGCTTTCTTT
- | - | TRBJ1-3 | TRBV13 | CASSLGWTSTGNTIYF | TGTGCCAGCAGCTTAGGTTGGACATCCACAGGAAACACCATATATTTT
- | TRBD1 | TRBJ1-2 | TRBV5-1 | CASSRRQGPNYGYTF | TGCGCCAGCAGCCGACGACAGGGGCCCAACTATGGCTACACCTTC
once | - | TRBJ2-4 | TRBV20-1 | CSAYIVNIQYF | TGCAGTGCTTACATTGTAAACATTCAGTACTTC
once | - | TRBJ1-5 | TRBV7-8 | CASSANTGTQPQHF | TGTGCCAGCAGCGCAAACACAGGGACTCAGCCCCAGCATTTT
- | TRBD2 | TRBJ2-3 | TRBV6-1 | CASSEAGDYTDTQYF | TGTGCCAGCAGTGAAGCAGGGGACTACACAGATACGCAGTATTTT
- | TRBD2 | TRBJ2-7 | TRBV7-9 | CASSSPGTSGRAPYEQYF | TGTGCCAGCAGCTCTCCCGGGACTAGCGGGAGGGCCCCCTACGAGCAGTACTTC
few | TRBD1 | TRBJ2-7 | TRBV5-4 | CASSRDRGYEQYF | TGTGCCAGCAGCCGGGACAGGGGTTACGAGCAGTACTTC
- | - | TRBJ1-1 | TRBV18 | CASSDRRNTEAFF | TGTGCCAGCTCAGACAGGCGGAACACTGAAGCTTTCTTT
- | TRBD2 | TRBJ2-4 | TRBV6-6 | CASSYPSGGENIQYF | TGTGCCAGCAGTTACCCTAGCGGGGGTGAAAACATTCAGTACTTC
- | - | TRBJ1-5 | TRBV11-2 | CASSLGGGGREPQHF | TGTGCCAGCAGCTTAGGAGGGGGTGGACGCGAGCCCCAGCATTTT
- | - | TRBJ1-6 | TRBV7-2 | CASSLVAGMASPLHF | TGTGCCAGCAGCTTAGTGGCAGGGATGGCTTCACCCCTCCACTTT
once | - | TRBJ1-3 | TRBV18 | CASSTVSGNTIYF | TGTGCCAGCTCGACAGTCTCTGGAAACACCATATATTTT
- | - | TRBJ2-7 | TRBV6-6 | CASSSPRGDSSYEQYF | TGTGCCAGCAGTTCCCCAAGGGGGGACAGTTCCTACGAGCAGTACTTC
- | TRBD2 | TRBJ2-3 | TRBV5-6 | CASSPGLAGGAQRAQYF | TGTGCCAGCAGCCCGGGACTAGCGGGGGGTGCCCAGAGGGCGCAGTATTTT
- | - | TRBJ2-7 | TRBV18 | CASSPSTEGYEQYF | TGTGCCAGCTCACCGAGCACCGAGGGCTACGAGCAGTACTTC
- | - | TRBJ1-1 | TRBV5-1 | CASSLGGYPTEAFF | TGCGCCAGCAGCTTGGGAGGTTATCCAACTGAAGCTTTCTTT
- | - | TRBJ1-2 | TRBV5-4 | CALWGGTYGYTF | TGTGCCCTCTGGGGGGGGACCTATGGCTACACCTTC
- | TRBD2 | TRBJ2-1 | TRBV15 | CATSRSSGDSSYNEQFF | TGTGCCACCAGCAGATCTAGCGGCGATAGCTCCTACAATGAGCAGTTCTTC
few | TRBD2 | TRBJ2-1 | TRBV4-2 | CASSQDTSGGYNEQFF | TGTGCCAGCAGCCAAGATACTAGCGGGGGCTACAATGAGCAGTTCTTC
- | TRBD2 | TRBJ2-5 | TRBV10-2 | CATFELAGGPGTQYF | TGCGCCACCTTCGAACTAGCGGGGGGGCCTGGGACCCAGTACTTC
- | TRBD1 | TRBJ2-4 | TRBV4-1 | CASSVPPGQGVYIQYF | TGCGCCAGCAGCGTCCCCCCGGGACAGGGAGTATACATTCAGTACTTC
- | - | TRBJ2-1 | TRBV28 | CASTSLRGSYNEQFF | TGTGCCAGCACATCTCTCCGGGGCTCCTACAATGAGCAGTTCTTC
- | - | TRBJ2-1 | TRBV11-3 | CASSRRSPNEQFF | TGTGCCAGCAGCCGTAGAAGTCCCAATGAGCAGTTCTTC
- | TRBD2 | TRBJ2-7 | TRBV4-3 | CASSQEGSGSFSYEQYF | TGCGCCAGCAGCCAAGAGGGTAGCGGGAGCTTTTCCTACGAGCAGTACTTC
- | - | TRBJ1-2 | TRBV5-1 | CASSLEQGEGYTF | TGCGCCAGCAGCTTGGAGCAGGGTGAGGGCTACACCTTC
once | TRBD2 | TRBJ2-2 | TRBV7-6 | CASSLSSGLGTGELFF | TGTGCCAGCAGCTTATCTTCGGGACTAGGGACCGGGGAGCTGTTTTTT
- | - | TRBJ2-1 | TRBV6-1 | CASRTGYEQFF | TGTGCCAGCAGAACAGGATATGAGCAGTTCTTC
- | - | TRBJ1-2 | TRBV5-4 | CASSFRRADYGYTF | TGTGCCAGCAGCTTTCGCAGGGCAGACTATGGCTACACCTTC
- | TRBD2 | TRBJ2-7 | TRBV7-9 | CASSSIRRDYRSYEQYF | TGTGCCAGCAGCTCCATTCGCCGGGACTACCGCTCCTACGAGCAGTACTTC
- | - | TRBJ2-1 | TRBV9 | CASSVSSSYNEQFF | TGTGCCAGCAGCGTATCTAGCTCCTACAATGAGCAGTTCTTC
- | - | TRBJ1-1 | TRBV7-7 | CARNFSRTEAFF | TGTGCTAGAAACTTCTCCAGGACTGAAGCTTTCTTT
- | TRBD1 | TRBJ2-2 | TRBV15 | CATSPRGQGNTGELFF | TGTGCCACCAGCCCTAGGGGACAGGGGAACACCGGGGAGCTGTTTTTT
- | - | TRBJ1-1 | TRBV30 | CAWSPGGRTEAFF | TGTGCCTGGAGTCCAGGAGGGAGGACTGAAGCTTTCTTT
few | TRBD2 | TRBJ2-7 | TRBV27 | CASRPGGRRPYEQYF | TGTGCCAGCAGACCCGGGGGGAGGAGGCCCTACGAGCAGTACTTC
- | TRBD1 | TRBJ2-5 | TRBV5-8 | CASSDRVQETQYF | TGTGCCAGCAGCGACAGGGTCCAAGAGACCCAGTACTTC
- | - | TRBJ2-5 | TRBV4-1 | CASNQGWGAQYF | TGCGCCAGCAACCAGGGGTGGGGGGCCCAGTACTTC
- | TRBD1 | TRBJ2-6 | TRBV7-3 | CASSSSGQGTPGANVLTF | TGTGCCAGCAGCTCTTCGGGACAGGGAACACCTGGGGCCAACGTCCTGACTTTC
- | - | TRBJ1-2 | TRBV5-6 | CASSPRRGWDYGYTF | TGTGCCAGCAGCCCCCGGCGGGGTTGGGACTATGGCTACACCTTC
- | TRBD2 | TRBJ2-7 | TRBV7-9 | CASSPTSGAGYEQYF | TGTGCCAGCAGCCCGACTAGCGGGGCGGGCTACGAGCAGTACTTC
- | TRBD2 | TRBJ2-5 | TRBV7-3 | CASRLTSGRLRETQYF | TGTGCCAGCAGGTTGACTAGCGGGAGGCTTCGAGAGACTCAGTACTTC
- | - | TRBJ2-7 | TRBV5-4 | CASSFGGDMGEQYF | TGTGCCAGCAGCTTTGGTGGGGACATGGGCGAGCAGTACTTC
few | TRBD1 | TRBJ1-5 | TRBV2 | CASSKTGTGDQPQHF | TGTGCCAGCAGCAAAACCGGGACAGGGGATCAGCCCCAGCATTTT
- | - | TRBJ2-3 | TRBV4-1 | CASSQERGTQYF | TGCGCCAGCAGCCAAGAGCGGGGTACGCAGTATTTT
- | - | TRBJ2-7 | TRBV2 | CASRYSHGGTYEQYF | TGTGCCAGCAGGTACTCCCACGGGGGGACATACGAGCAGTACTTC
few | TRBD2 | TRBJ2-2 | TRBV5-4 | CASSSRVLAGGNTGELFF | TGTGCCAGCAGCTCGAGAGTGTTAGCGGGAGGGAACACCGGGGAGCTGTTTTTT
- | - | TRBJ2-3 | TRBV9 | CASSVLQGSGTDTQYF | TGTGCCAGCAGCGTTCTACAGGGCTCAGGCACAGATACGCAGTATTTT
- | TRBD2 | TRBJ2-7 | TRBV2 | CASKGGGSYEQYF | TGTGCCAGCAAGGGCGGGGGTTCCTACGAGCAGTACTTC
- | TRBD2 | TRBJ2-7 | TRBV29-1 | CSTRLGGSSYEQYF | TGCAGCACCCGACTAGGCGGGAGCTCCTACGAGCAGTACTTC